Presented here are 11 T cell receptor beta chains from one specimen sequenced in a study of cytomegalovirus exposure and HLA in healthy donors. Primers included in the PCR were 60 Vbeta and 13 Jbeta primers. The method was immunoSEQ multiplex PCR; TCRdb's version includes in-frame clones alone and lacks a portion of them. The repertoire consists of tens of thousands of clones, with 55% to 80% occurring once and the leading ten covering 3% to 3.5%. The sequenced material came from PBMCs. The receptors originated from a woman aged 45-65 years in good health and CMV-seronegative.

In its sample, this clone was seen a few times. The rearrangement joins TRBV25-1 to TRBJ1-4; 11 positions agree with TRBD1. CDR3 length equals 16 residues. Trimming took 2 bases from V and 8 from J; bases not matched to a gene: 7. Germline CDR1 is MGHDK and CDR2 is SYGVNS. The CDR3 spells CASSEGQGAGNEKLFF. In DNA form, the CDR3 reads TGTGCCAGCAGTGAAGGACAGGGGGCGGGGAACGAAAAACTGTTTTTT.

The rearrangement joins TRBV6-5 to TRBJ2-3, with a possible D match to TRBD2 (5 bases). This CDR3 has 16 amino acids. Between the trimmed V and J ends, which lost 2 bases and 1 base, there was a span of 13 bases. Germline values: CDR1 MNHEY, CDR2 SVGAGI. The CDR3 sequence: CASSYNGEEGTDTQYF. CDR3 sequence (DNA): TGTGCCAGCAGTTACAACGGGGAAGAGGGCACAGATACGCAGTATTTT.

V and J are TRBV28 and TRBJ2-7, with TRBD2 as a possible D gene (6 bases). Germline V CDR1 and CDR2: MDHEN, SYDVKM. Trimming shortened V by 3 bases and J by 0 bases, and 15 bases separated the two germline ends. The CDR3 extends over 16 amino acids. Here the CDR3 DNA reads TGTGCCAGCAGTTTGTGGAGGTCTAGCGCCTCCTACGAGCAGTACTTC. Translation: CASSLWRSSASYEQYF.

The chain joins TRBV28 to TRBJ1-1; D not resolved. CDR1 is MDHEN, CDR2 SYDVKM, per germline. Trimming pared 4 bases from V and 3 bases from J, leaving 15 bases between. The CDR3 is 15 amino acids. The CDR3 bases are TGTGCCAGCAGTTCCCCCTTCGGGTTGTACACTGAAGCTTTCTTT. Translating it yields CASSSPFGLYTEAFF.

The rearrangement joins TRBV4-1 to TRBJ2-1; 13 nucleotides align to TRBD2. V shed 4 bases and J 6 bases; nucleotides not matched to a gene: 15. CDR1 is MGHRA, CDR2 YSYEKL, per germline. The CDR3 runs 19 residues. This chain's CDR3 is CASSPYTSGRAAVPNEQFF. In nucleotides, the CDR3 is TGCGCCAGCAGCCCCTATACTAGCGGGAGGGCCGCGGTTCCCAATGAGCAGTTCTTC.

This clone has just a few counts. One end of the junction is discordant with germline, which a read error may explain. This rearrangement joins TRBV4-3 to TRBJ2-2; TRBD1 matches at 7 bases. The length of the CDR3 is 17 residues. Germline loops: CDR1 LGHNA, CDR2 YSLEER. The CDR3, as DNA: TGCGCCAGCAGCAAAGAACCGGGACAGAGGAACACCGGGGAGCTGTTTTTT. This gives the protein CASSKEPGQRNTGELFF.

The chain links TRBV2 to TRBJ1-1; 7 bases fit TRBD1. Germline V lookup: CDR1 SNHLY, CDR2 FYNNEI. The CDR3 runs to 13 residues. Trimming took 11 bases from V and 1 from J; bases not matched to a gene: 7. The CDR3 DNA follows: TGTGCCGATAAGGGACAGACGAACACTGAAGCTTTCTTT. Protein product: CADKGQTNTEAFF.

The CDR3 here is CASSLGTTVVTQYF. CDR3 DNA: TGTGCCAGCAGTTTAGGGACAACCGTAGTGACCCAGTACTTC. The rearrangement joins TRBV28 to TRBJ2-5; D might be TRBD1 (6 bases). Trimming took off 2 bases at V and 7 bases at J, with 14 bases between the two ends. The CDR3 spans 14 residues. The germline gives CDR1 MDHEN, CDR2 SYDVKM.

This clone appeared a few times. J is TRBJ2-7 and V is TRBV5-4; TRBD2 agrees at 9 bases. Trimming cost V 0 bases and J 4 bases; bases outside gene matches: 14. Looked up from germline, CDR1 is SGHNT and CDR2 is YYREEE (reference sequence). This CDR3 region has 18 residues. CDR3 region: CASSLGGSGAGGPYEQYF. Here the CDR3 DNA reads TGTGCCAGCAGCTTGGGGGGGAGTGGGGCGGGAGGGCCTTACGAGCAGTACTTC.

J is TRBJ1-4 and V is TRBV6-5; tentatively, D is TRBD1 (6 bases). V was cut by 0 bases and J by 6 bases, with 14 bases left in between. CDR1 and CDR2 from the germline V gene are MNHEY and SVGAGI. The CDR3 runs 16 residues. The CDR3, as DNA: TGTGCCAGCAGTTACTCGATTGGGGACACACATGAAAAACTGTTTTTT. Residues: CASSYSIGDTHEKLFF.

The V gene is TRBV5-1, the J gene TRBJ2-7; 8 bases agree with TRBD1. The germline V gene has CDR1 SGHRS and CDR2 YFSETQ. The CDR3 is made up of 16 amino acids. The V segment lost 3 bases and the J segment 3 bases; nucleotides outside the gene matches: 11. CDR3 sequence: CASSSAPRTGFYEQYF. In DNA, the CDR3 is TGCGCCAGCAGCTCGGCGCCTAGGACAGGGTTCTACGAGCAGTACTTC.